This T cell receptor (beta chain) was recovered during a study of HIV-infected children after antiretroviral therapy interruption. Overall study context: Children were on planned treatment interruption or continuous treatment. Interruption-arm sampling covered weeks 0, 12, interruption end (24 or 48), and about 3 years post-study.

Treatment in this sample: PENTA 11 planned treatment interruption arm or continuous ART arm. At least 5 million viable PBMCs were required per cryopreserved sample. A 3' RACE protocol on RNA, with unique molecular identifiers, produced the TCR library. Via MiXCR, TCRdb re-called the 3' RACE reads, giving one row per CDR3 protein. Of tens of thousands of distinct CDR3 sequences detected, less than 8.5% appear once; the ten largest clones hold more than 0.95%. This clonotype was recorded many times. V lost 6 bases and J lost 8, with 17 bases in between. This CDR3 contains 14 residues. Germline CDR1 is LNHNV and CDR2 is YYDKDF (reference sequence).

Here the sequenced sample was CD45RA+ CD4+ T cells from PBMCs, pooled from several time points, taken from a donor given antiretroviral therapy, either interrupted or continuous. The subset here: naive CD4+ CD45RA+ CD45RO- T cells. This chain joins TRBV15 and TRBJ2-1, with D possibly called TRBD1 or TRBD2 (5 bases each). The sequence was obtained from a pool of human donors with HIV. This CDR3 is CATSSPGRNYEQFF. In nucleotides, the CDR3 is TGTGCCACCAGTTCCCCGGGACGTAACTATGAGCAGTTCTTC. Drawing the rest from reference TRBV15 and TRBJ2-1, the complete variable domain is DAMVIQNPRYQVTQFGKPVTLSCSQTLNHNVMYWYQQKSSQAPKLLFHYYDKDFNNEADTPDNFQSRRPNTSFCFLDIRSPGLGDTAMYLCATSSPGRNYEQFFGPGTRLTVL.